Each of the 16 T cell receptor beta chains below was sequenced from the same sample in a study of OX40 agonist ivuxolimab in advanced cancers. The data were produced by immunoSEQ multiplex PCR, yet TCRdb's version contains in-frame clones alone and is incomplete. The sample holds approximately 60,000 clones, around 90% seen once. This specimen was CD4+ or CD8+ T cells sorted from blood, taken in a trial of the OX40 agonist ivuxolimab. The receptors were sampled from an adult with an advanced solid tumor such as melanoma, head and neck, liver or kidney cancer.

V and J are TRBV28 and TRBJ2-5; 10 bases are shared with TRBD2. This CDR3 is built from 16 residues. J was trimmed by 1 base and V by 6 bases; bases with no gene match: 8. The V gene's germline CDR1 is MDHEN and CDR2 SYDVKM. The CDR3 spells CASSNTGTSVQETQYF. For the CDR3, the DNA is TGTGCCAGCAGCAACACCGGGACTAGCGTCCAAGAGACCCAGTACTTC.

With regard to this clone: The junction and the germline gene differ at one end; a read error may be behind it. This sequence joins TRBV7-7 and TRBJ2-5; TRBD2 matches 13 bases. Germline V gives CDR1 SSHAT, CDR2 FNYEAQ (reference sequence). The CDR3 length is 16 residues. For the CDR3, the DNA is TGTGCTAGCAGCTTCGGACTAGCGGGAGAACGGGAGACCCAGTACTTC. This translates into CASSFGLAGERETQYF.

The CDR3 here is CASRPLTVRGTDTQYF. In DNA form, the CDR3 reads TGTGCCAGCAGGCCCTTAACGGTAAGGGGAACAGATACGCAGTATTTT. The V and J genes are TRBV28 and TRBJ2-3, with a tentative D call TRBD1 (5 bases). Trimming stripped 6 bases from V and 3 bases from J, with 19 bases between. The CDR3 is 16 amino acids. Looked up from germline, CDR1 is MDHEN and CDR2 is SYDVKM.

The CDR3 loop reads CASRGGRTDGYTF. The CDR3 DNA is TGTGCCAGCAGGGGGGGGCGGACAGATGGCTACACCTTC. The rearrangement uses TRBV25-1 and TRBJ1-2; TRBD1 is a possible D gene (6 bases). Trimming pared 6 bases from V and 6 bases from J, leaving 14 bases between. The CDR3 runs 13 residues. CDR1 is MGHDK, CDR2 SYGVNS, per germline.

DNA for the CDR3: TGTGCCAGCAGTTTCGGAGGGGGCGACAACTATGGCTACACCTTC. It specifies CASSFGGGDNYGYTF. The chain uses TRBV28 and TRBJ1-2; 7 bases agree with TRBD1. CDR3 length equals 15 residues. Germline V CDR1 and CDR2: MDHEN, SYDVKM. Trimming took 3 bases from V and 2 from J; bases not matched to a gene: 6.

V usage is TRBV30 and J usage is TRBJ2-3; a possible D gene is TRBD2 (5 bases). The V end lost 0 bases, the J end lost 1 base, and 8 bases lay between the germline ends. The CDR3 consists of 14 residues. Germline lookup yields CDR1 GTSNPN and CDR2 SVGIG (reference sequence). CDR3: CAWSVRRGTDTQYF. As DNA, the CDR3 is TGTGCCTGGAGTGTAAGGCGGGGCACAGATACGCAGTATTTT.

The genes are TRBV28 and TRBJ2-3, with 7 positions matching TRBD2. CDR3 size: 17 residues. From germline, CDR1 is MDHEN and CDR2 SYDVKM. V gave up 8 bases and J gave up 2 bases; unmatched junction bases: 16. The CDR3 region is CASRGGGFAGITDTQYF. The CDR3 coding sequence is TGTGCCAGCCGCGGGGGAGGGTTCGCGGGAATCACAGATACGCAGTATTTT.

V is TRBV30 and J is TRBJ2-6, with D perhaps assigned TRBD1 or TRBD2 (5 bases each). Germline V gene lookup returns CDR1 GTSNPN and CDR2 SVGIG (reference sequence). V gave up 4 bases and J gave up 2 bases, with 21 bases separating them. CDR3 length: 18 amino acids. CDR3 region: CAWTLDRGFQTGANVLTF. The CDR3 DNA follows: TGTGCCTGGACCCTGGACCGGGGCTTCCAAACTGGGGCCAACGTCCTGACTTTC.

In DNA form, the CDR3 reads TGTGCCAGCAGCGTAGGCAGGGGAAACTATGGCTACACCTTC. This codes for CASSVGRGNYGYTF. The chain couples TRBV9 to TRBJ1-2, with a weak D call TRBD1 (6 bases). The CDR3 covers 14 residues. The germline V gene encodes CDR1 SGDLS and CDR2 YYNGEE. With 0 bases removed from V and 2 bases from J, the gap between germline ends came to 8 bases.

This CDR3 reads CASNLGAREKLFF. CDR3 DNA: TGTGCCAGCAATTTGGGGGCGAGAGAAAAACTGTTTTTT. The genes are TRBV2 and TRBJ1-4, with D possibly being TRBD1 (6 bases). V was cut by 7 bases and J by 8 bases, with 14 bases left in between. The V gene's germline CDR1 is SNHLY and CDR2 FYNNEI. The CDR3 covers 13 residues. Looking up the rest from reference TRBV2 and TRBJ1-4 gives the full variable domain: EPEVTQTPSHQVTQMGQEVILRCVPISNHLYFYWYRQILGQKVEFLVSFYNNEISEKSEIFDDQFSVERPDGSNFTLKIRSTKLEDSAMYFCASNLGAREKLFFGSGTQLSVL.

This rearrangement joins TRBV18 to TRBJ2-5; D may be TRBD1 (6 bases). The CDR3 extends over 13 amino acids. The germline CDR1 and CDR2 sequences are KGHSH and LQKENI. V gave up 5 bases and J gave up 0 bases, with 7 bases separating them. The CDR3 nucleotides read TGTGCCAGCTCAACAGGGTACCAAGAGACCCAGTACTTC. This translates into CASSTGYQETQYF.

This clone was observed once. V and J are TRBV28 and TRBJ2-7; 13 bases agree with TRBD2. CDR1 is MDHEN and CDR2 is SYDVKM in the germline V gene. The CDR3 is 16 amino acids. Unmatched junction bases numbered 10, after V lost 5 bases and J lost 6 bases. This chain's CDR3 is CASSIRTSGRRPEQYF. CDR3 in DNA: TGTGCCAGCAGTATTCGGACTAGCGGGAGAAGGCCCGAGCAGTACTTC.

This chain uses TRBV6-1 with TRBJ2-3; D not certain. Trimming took 1 base from V and 0 from J, leaving 14 bases between them. Germline CDR1 is MNHNS and CDR2 is SASEGT. The CDR3 runs 17 residues. The CDR3 region has the DNA TGTGCCAGCAGTGAAGATCATTACGGCGGTAGCACAGATACGCAGTATTTT. Its translation is CASSEDHYGGSTDTQYF.

This clone was detected once. CDR3 coding DNA: TGTGCCAGCAGCTTGTGGGCTGGGGCCAACGTCCTGACTTTC. Its protein product is CASSLWAGANVLTF. V is TRBV5-6 and J is TRBJ2-6; D not certain. The CDR3 spans 14 residues. V dropped 1 base and J dropped 2 bases, with 4 bases sitting between them. Looked up from germline, CDR1 is SGHDT and CDR2 is YYEEEE.

This rearrangement joins TRBV7-3 to TRBJ2-5; TRBD1 might be the D (6 bases). Trimming pared 5 bases from V and 5 bases from J, leaving 15 bases between. The CDR3 runs 14 residues. Germline V gene lookup returns CDR1 SGHTA and CDR2 FQGTGA. CDR3 amino acids: CASSPTGMGETQYF. CDR3 DNA sequence: TGTGCCAGCAGCCCAACAGGGATGGGGGAGACCCAGTACTTC.

The chain uses TRBV2 and TRBJ1-3; D not certain. In germline, CDR1 is SNHLY, CDR2 FYNNEI. V was trimmed by 7 bases and J by 0 bases, leaving 7 bases between them. The CDR3 consists of 13 residues. The CDR3 coding sequence is TGTGCCAGCACTATGTCCTCTGGAAACACCATATATTTT. Translation: CASTMSSGNTIYF. The full variable domain, in which reference TRBV2 and TRBJ1-3 provide the parts outside the CDR3, is EPEVTQTPSHQVTQMGQEVILRCVPISNHLYFYWYRQILGQKVEFLVSFYNNEISEKSEIFDDQFSVERPDGSNFTLKIRSTKLEDSAMYFCASTMSSGNTIYFGEGSWLTVV.